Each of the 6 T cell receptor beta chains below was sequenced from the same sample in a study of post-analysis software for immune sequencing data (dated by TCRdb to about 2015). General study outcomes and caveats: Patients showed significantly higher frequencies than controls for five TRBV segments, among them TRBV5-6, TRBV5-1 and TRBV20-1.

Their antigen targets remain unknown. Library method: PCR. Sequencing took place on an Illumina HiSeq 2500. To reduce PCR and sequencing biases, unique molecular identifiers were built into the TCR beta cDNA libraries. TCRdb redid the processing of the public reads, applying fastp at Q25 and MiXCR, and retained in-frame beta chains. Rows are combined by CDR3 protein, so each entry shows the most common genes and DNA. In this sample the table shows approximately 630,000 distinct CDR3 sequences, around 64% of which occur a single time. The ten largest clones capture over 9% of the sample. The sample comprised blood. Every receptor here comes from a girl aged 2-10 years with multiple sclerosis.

For the CDR3, the DNA is TGTGCCAGCAGTTTAGGGAGGGGGGCGGGAGAGCTCAAGCAGTTCTTC. Encoded protein: CASSLGRGAGELKQFF. The chain employs TRBV12-3 or TRBV12-4 and TRBJ2-1, with D possibly TRBD2 on 7 matching bases. The CDR3 is 16 amino acids. Trimming removed 1 base at V and 11 bases at J, with 21 bases between.

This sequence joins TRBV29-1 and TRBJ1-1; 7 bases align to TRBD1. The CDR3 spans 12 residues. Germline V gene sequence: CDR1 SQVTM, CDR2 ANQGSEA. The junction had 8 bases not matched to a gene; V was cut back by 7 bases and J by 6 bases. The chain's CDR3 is CSARTGGAEAFF. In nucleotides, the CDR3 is TGCAGCGCCCGGACAGGAGGGGCTGAAGCTTTCTTT. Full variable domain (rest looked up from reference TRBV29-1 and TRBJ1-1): SAVISQKPSRDICQRGTSLTIQCQVDSQVTMMFWYRQQPGQSLTLIATANQGSEATYESGFVIDKFPISRPNLTFSTLTVSNMSPEDSSIYLCSARTGGAEAFFGQGTRLTVV.

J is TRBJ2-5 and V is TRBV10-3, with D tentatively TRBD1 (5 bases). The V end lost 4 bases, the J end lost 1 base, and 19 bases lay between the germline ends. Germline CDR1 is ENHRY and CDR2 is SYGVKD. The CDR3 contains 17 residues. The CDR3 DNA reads TGTGCCATCAGTGGGGGCGTAATAGGAACTTTCCAAGAGACCCAGTACTTC. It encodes CAISGGVIGTFQETQYF.

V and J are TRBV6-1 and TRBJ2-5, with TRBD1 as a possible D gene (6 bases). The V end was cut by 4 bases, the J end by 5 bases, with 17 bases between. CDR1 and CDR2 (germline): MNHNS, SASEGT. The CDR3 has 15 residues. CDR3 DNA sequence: TGTGCCAGCAGTGTGGGGGCCAACCATGTGGAGACCCAGTACTTC. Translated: CASSVGANHVETQYF.

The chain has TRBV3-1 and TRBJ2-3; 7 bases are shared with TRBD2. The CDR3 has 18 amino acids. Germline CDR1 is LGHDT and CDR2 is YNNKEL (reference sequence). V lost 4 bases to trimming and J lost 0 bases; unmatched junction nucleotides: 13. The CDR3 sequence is CASSPSWGGDSSTDTQYF. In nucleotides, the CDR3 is TGTGCCAGCAGCCCGTCTTGGGGGGGGGATTCTAGCACAGATACGCAGTATTTT.

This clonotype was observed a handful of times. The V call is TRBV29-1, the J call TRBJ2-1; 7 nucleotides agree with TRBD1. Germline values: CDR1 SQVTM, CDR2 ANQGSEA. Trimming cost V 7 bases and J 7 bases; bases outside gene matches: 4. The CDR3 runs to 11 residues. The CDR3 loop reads CSADRVNEQFF. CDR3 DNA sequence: TGCAGCGCCGACAGGGTTAATGAGCAGTTCTTC.